Listed below are T cell receptor beta chains from one sample, sequenced in a study of cytomegalovirus exposure and HLA in healthy donors. The data were produced by immunoSEQ multiplex PCR, yet TCRdb's version contains in-frame clones alone and is incomplete. This repertoire shows roughly 180,000 clones, 75% to 90% found once; its top ten account for about 5%. The specimen was PBMCs. The origin of the receptors is a woman in her forties or fifties in good health and CMV-seropositive. Both conserved end residues are part of each CDR3. The D gene is left open where the match is weak. Some rows mark clone size as missing; the rest say once, few, many or name a class of expanded clone.

J	size	D	V	CDR3	DNA
TRBJ2-3	NA	NA	TRBV7-2	CASRKTPHEDTQYF	TGTGCCAGCAGAAAGACTCCGCATGAAGATACGCAGTATTTT
TRBJ2-7	once	TRBD2	TRBV20-1	CKPGTSAEQYF	TGCAAACCCGGGACTAGCGCCGAGCAGTACTTC
TRBJ2-5	NA	TRBD2	TRBV6-1	CASTVAGGETQYF	TGTGCCAGCACGGTGGCGGGGGGTGAGACCCAGTACTTC
TRBJ2-7	once	TRBD1	TRBV10-2	CASSENRGLSENYEQYF	TGCGCCAGCAGTGAGAACAGGGGGCTGTCGGAAAACTACGAGCAGTACTTC
TRBJ2-7	NA	NA	TRBV12-2	CASRPLLRQLYEQYF	TGTGCAAGTCGCCCCTTGCTGCGGCAGCTCTACGAGCAGTACTTC
TRBJ1-4	once	TRBD1	TRBV5-1	CASSRRGQGATNEKLFF	TGCGCCAGCAGCCGGAGGGGACAGGGGGCAACTAATGAAAAACTGTTTTTT
TRBJ2-7	NA	TRBD2	TRBV7-8	CASNSVAGGFEQYF	TGTGCCAGCAATTCAGTAGCGGGGGGTTTCGAGCAGTACTTC
TRBJ2-7	NA	TRBD2	TRBV2	CASSGGRGGEQYF	TGTGCCAGCAGTGGTGGGCGGGGGGGCGAGCAGTACTTC
TRBJ2-5	NA	NA	TRBV7-2	CASGPGYWETQYF	TGTGCCAGCGGGCCGGGATATTGGGAGACCCAGTACTTC
TRBJ1-4	NA	NA	TRBV7-8	CASSSGTTTTNEKLFF	TGTGCCAGCAGCAGCGGGACAACAACAACTAATGAAAAACTGTTTTTT
TRBJ2-5	NA	NA	TRBV7-7	CASSLDYGETQYF	TGTGCTAGCAGCTTAGACTACGGGGAGACCCAGTACTTC
TRBJ1-1	NA	TRBD1	TRBV14	CASSRLTGRSEAFF	TGTGCCAGCAGCCGCCTGACAGGGCGGTCTGAAGCTTTCTTT
TRBJ2-6	NA	NA	TRBV6-6	CASSSYAAGANVLTF	TGTGCCAGCAGTTCCTACGCCGCTGGGGCCAACGTCCTGACTTTC
TRBJ1-5	NA	NA	TRBV29-1	CSVGGGREQPQHF	TGCAGCGTTGGGGGCGGGCGGGAACAGCCCCAGCATTTT
TRBJ2-1	NA	NA	TRBV29-1	CSVLYDSSYNEQFF	TGCAGCGTTTTATACGACAGCTCCTACAATGAGCAGTTCTTC
TRBJ1-3	once	NA	TRBV28	CASSLQEEVMTIYF	TGTGCCAGCAGTTTACAGGAGGAAGTAATGACCATATATTTT
TRBJ2-7	NA	NA	TRBV6-5	CASSYSPLGEQYF	TGTGCCAGCAGTTACTCTCCTCTGGGCGAGCAGTACTTC
TRBJ2-6	once	TRBD1	TRBV15	CATSRETGGYSGANVLTF	TGTGCCACCAGCAGAGAAACAGGGGGCTACTCTGGGGCCAACGTCCTGACTTTC
TRBJ2-7	NA	NA	TRBV27	CASSPSPPRGPSREQYF	TGTGCCAGCAGTCCCTCACCCCCCAGGGGCCCCTCACGCGAGCAGTACTTC
TRBJ1-1	NA	TRBD1	TRBV7-9	CSSSNRDRILRNTEAFF	TGTTCCAGCAGCAACCGGGACAGGATACTCAGGAACACTGAAGCTTTCTTT
TRBJ2-5	NA	NA	TRBV7-9	CASSLSAGLGSETQYF	TGTGCCAGCAGCTTAAGTGCAGGGTTGGGCTCAGAGACCCAGTACTTC
TRBJ2-5	NA	TRBD1	TRBV7-9	CASSWDRYQETQYF	TGTGCCAGCAGCTGGGACAGGTACCAAGAGACCCAGTACTTC
TRBJ2-7	NA	TRBD1	TRBV6-4	CASRAGTGGGEQYF	TGTGCCAGCAGAGCCGGGACAGGGGGTGGCGAGCAGTACTTC
TRBJ2-5	few	TRBD2	TRBV7-8	CASSPWTSGGRGETQYF	TGTGCCAGCAGCCCTTGGACTAGCGGAGGCCGTGGGGAGACCCAGTACTTC
TRBJ2-3	NA	TRBD2	TRBV5-5	CASSLEAGGPDTQYF	TGTGCCAGCAGCTTGGAGGCGGGAGGGCCAGATACGCAGTATTTT
TRBJ2-1	NA	TRBD2	TRBV7-2	CASSLGLAGDWDEQFF	TGTGCCAGCAGCTTGGGACTAGCGGGGGACTGGGATGAGCAGTTCTTC
TRBJ2-3	NA	TRBD2	TRBV29-1	CSGTGTSGIYTDTQYF	TGCAGCGGCACCGGGACTAGCGGGATTTACACAGATACGCAGTATTTT
TRBJ2-5	NA	NA	TRBV21-1	CAIPAGSQETQYF	TGTGCCATCCCAGCGGGGTCCCAAGAGACCCAGTACTTC
TRBJ2-3	NA	TRBD1	TRBV28	CASSSGQGGTDTQYF	TGTGCCAGCAGTTCCGGACAGGGGGGGACAGATACGCAGTATTTT
TRBJ2-1	NA	TRBD2	TRBV7-3	CASSQLAGANEQFF	TGTGCCAGCAGTCAACTAGCGGGGGCCAATGAGCAGTTCTTC
TRBJ2-3	NA	NA	TRBV2	CASSFTGKLTDTQYF	TGTGCCAGCAGTTTTACCGGGAAACTCACAGATACGCAGTATTTT
TRBJ2-2	NA	TRBD1	TRBV2	CASSGQGSFTGELFF	TGTGCCAGCAGTGGACAGGGTTCTTTCACCGGGGAGCTGTTTTTT
TRBJ1-2	NA	NA	TRBV19	CASRIGSGRHGYTF	TGTGCCAGTAGAATAGGTAGCGGCCGGCATGGCTACACCTTC
TRBJ2-7	NA	TRBD2	TRBV6-1	CASSTGTSGGYEQYF	TGTGCCAGCAGTACCGGGACTAGCGGGGGCTACGAGCAGTACTTC
TRBJ1-1	few	TRBD1	TRBV5-1	CASSWGEGAIAFF	TGTGCCAGCAGCTGGGGAGAGGGGGCAATAGCTTTCTTT
TRBJ1-5	NA	NA	TRBV30	CAWSVPRGPQHF	TGTGCCTGGAGTGTACCTCGGGGGCCCCAGCATTTT
TRBJ1-5	NA	NA	TRBV6-6	CASSSDRRHQPQHF	TGTGCCAGCAGCAGCGACAGGAGACATCAGCCCCAGCATTTT
TRBJ2-7	NA	NA	TRBV11-2	CASSLEAGIHYEQYF	TGTGCCAGCAGCTTAGAAGCAGGGATTCACTACGAGCAGTACTTC